The 23 T cell receptor beta chains below were found in one sample sequenced in a study of primary melanoma T cells and metastatic recurrence. Some clones are missing from TCRdb's copy, which holds only in-frame ones; the method was immunoSEQ multiplex PCR. Found here are approximately 140 clones, about nine tenths of them singletons; the top ten hold approximately 15%. Sequenced sample: melanoma tumor tissue. The receptors stem from a human donor with melanoma.

In the case of this clone: A read error may account for a junction end that differs from germline. CDR3 DNA sequence: TGTGCCATCAGTGGTCTCGGCAGGGCGAGCTCCTACGAGCAGTACTTC. Translated: CAISGLGRASSYEQYF. V is TRBV6-8 and J is TRBJ2-7; perhaps TRBD1 as D (5 bases). The CDR3 has 16 amino acids. The germline V gene encodes CDR1 MNHGY and CDR2 SAAAGT.

The chain uses TRBV28 and TRBJ1-5; 11 bases are shared with TRBD1. The V and J ends lost 4 bases and 5 bases, in that order; junction bases with no gene match: 7. Germline assignment: CDR1 MDHEN and CDR2 SYDVKM. The CDR3 runs to 16 residues. The CDR3 DNA reads as TGTGCCAGCAGTTCGCCGGGACAGGGGGGGCATCAGCCCCAGCATTTT. Amino acid sequence: CASSSPGQGGHQPQHF.

This clone was counted once. One end of the junction is discordant with germline, which a read error may explain. V usage is TRBV18 and J usage is TRBJ2-6, with D perhaps TRBD1 or TRBD2 (6 bases each). Germline loops: CDR1 KGHSH, CDR2 LQKENI. CDR3 length: 22 amino acids. The CDR3 is CASSPPAGGRQVIRSGANVLIF. CDR3 in DNA: TGTGCCAGCTCACCACCAGCGGGCGGTCGACAGGTCATCCGTTCTGGGGCCAACGTCCTGATTTTC.

V and J are TRBV6-8 and TRBJ2-1, with D possibly being TRBD2 (5 bases). CDR1 MNHGY and CDR2 SAAAGT come from the germline V gene. The CDR3 has 17 amino acids. Deletions cut 6 bases from V and 5 bases from J, with 23 bases between. The CDR3 bases are TGTGCCAGCAGATTTACTATTTTTGGCGGGCCCAACAATGAGCAGTTCTTC. It codes for CASRFTIFGGPNNEQFF.

This clone has a handful of counts. The V call is TRBV28, the J call TRBJ2-7; D may match TRBD1 or TRBD2 (5 bases each). V shed 6 bases and J shed 6 bases, with 21 bases lying between them. The CDR3 is 15 residues long. Germline lookup yields CDR1 MDHEN and CDR2 SYDVKM. This chain's CDR3 is CASSALEAWGSEQYF. The DNA of the CDR3 is TGTGCCAGCAGCGCCCTTGAGGCTTGGGGGAGCGAGCAGTACTTC.

The chain is built from TRBV12-5 and TRBJ2-1, with 7 bases matching TRBD1. Germline assignment: CDR1 LGHNT and CDR2 FRNRAP. The CDR3 runs to 14 residues. The DNA for the CDR3 is TGTGTCAGCAGTCCCACGTTTACAGGGGATGAGCAGTTCTTC. Its translation: CVSSPTFTGDEQFF.

Regarding this clone: Compared with germline, one end of the junction differs, possibly owing to a read error. V usage is TRBV11-3 and J usage is TRBJ2-7, with 10 bases identical to TRBD1. Germline CDR1 reads SGHNT; CDR2 reads YENEEA. CDR3 length equals 17 residues. The CDR3 protein is CVSSLGVGTGASGEQYF. In DNA form, the CDR3 reads TGTGTCAGCAGCTTGGGGGTAGGGACAGGGGCCTCCGGCGAGCAGTACTTC.

The chain carries TRBV28 and TRBJ1-2; 12 nucleotides agree with TRBD1. The CDR3 covers 14 residues. Germline V lookup: CDR1 MDHEN, CDR2 SYDVKM. Trimming cost V 6 bases and J 7 bases; bases outside gene matches: 6. The CDR3 bases are TGTGCCAGCAGGCCGGGACAGGGGGCGCGTGGCTACACCTTC. Amino acids: CASRPGQGARGYTF.

V gene TRBV1 combines with J gene TRBJ2-1; the D segment call TRBD2 is taken from the table without a DNA check. TRBV1 is a pseudogene locus. The CDR3 contains 15 residues. The chain's CDR3 is CASSHRTSGGYEQFF. For the CDR3, the DNA is TGCGCCAGCAGCCATCGGACTAGCGGGGGCTACGAGCAGTTCTTC.

The genes are TRBV19 and TRBJ2-7; D not certain. The CDR3 runs to 15 residues. V lost 6 bases and J lost 3, with 18 bases in between. In germline, CDR1 is LNHDA, CDR2 SQIVND (reference sequence). The chain's CDR3 is CASREIAPPGYEQYF. The DNA of the CDR3 is TGTGCCAGTAGGGAGATCGCCCCCCCGGGCTACGAGCAGTACTTC.

The chain links TRBV18 to TRBJ1-1, with D perhaps matching TRBD1 (5 bases). Trimming shortened V by 3 bases and J by 1 base, and 12 bases separated the two germline ends. The germline gives CDR1 KGHSH, CDR2 LQKENI. This CDR3 is built from 15 residues. CDR3 residues: CASSPYRRGNTEAFF. The CDR3 coding sequence is TGTGCCAGCTCACCTTACCGAAGGGGGAACACTGAAGCTTTCTTT.

The chain links TRBV2 to TRBJ2-2; D gene ambiguous. In germline, CDR1 is SNHLY, CDR2 FYNNEI. There are 12 residues in the CDR3. V was trimmed by 6 bases and J by 0 bases, leaving 2 bases between them. As DNA, the CDR3 is TGTGCCAGCAGACCGAACACCGGGGAGCTGTTTTTT. Translated, it gives CASRPNTGELFF.

V is TRBV23-1 and J is TRBJ2-5; 8 bases line up with TRBD2. TRBV23-1 falls under the ORF class, with uncertain function. The CDR3 contains 14 residues. Trimming removed 6 bases from V and 3 bases from J; junction bases left unmatched: 6. CDR3 DNA sequence: TGCGCCAGCAGCTTGGCGGGGGGCGAAGAGACCCAGTACTTC. This sequence encodes CASSLAGGEETQYF.

V gene TRBV12-5 combines with J gene TRBJ2-6; no clear D. CDR3 length equals 13 residues. Germline V gene data show CDR1 as LGHNT and CDR2 as FRNRAP. CDR3 bases: TGTGCCAGCAAGGGCTCTGGGGCCAACGTCCTGACTTTC. Its translation: CASKGSGANVLTF.

The chain recombines TRBV6-8 with TRBJ2-3; D call uncertain. V dropped 2 bases and J dropped 1 base, with 7 bases sitting between them. There are 14 residues in the CDR3. Germline-derived CDR1 and CDR2 are MNHGY and SAAAGT. The CDR3 here is CASSYVEGTDTQYF. For the CDR3, the DNA is TGTGCCAGCAGTTACGTAGAGGGCACAGATACGCAGTATTTT.

This chain joins TRBV15 and TRBJ2-7; D call uncertain. Trimming pared 1 base from V and 2 bases from J, leaving 12 bases between. CDR1 and CDR2 (germline): LNHNV, YYDKDF (reference sequence). The CDR3 has 15 residues. As DNA, the CDR3 is TGTGCCACCAGCAGAGGTAGGACGCCGCCCTACGAGCAGTACTTC. Amino acid sequence: CATSRGRTPPYEQYF.

The chain uses TRBV6-8 and TRBJ1-1; tentative D call: TRBD1 (5 bases). The ends were cut back, 4 bases at V and 2 bases at J, with 17 bases in the middle. This CDR3 is 16 amino acids long. Germline CDR1 and CDR2: MNHGY and SAAAGT. The CDR3 DNA is TGTGCCAGCAGTTCATCCCCCGGGGGAGGTAACACTGAAGCTTTCTTT. Protein product: CASSSSPGGGNTEAFF.

The chain carries TRBV11-3 and TRBJ1-1, with 7 bases aligning to TRBD1. CDR1 and CDR2 from the germline V gene are SGHNT and YENEEA. The V segment lost 5 bases and the J segment 4 bases; nucleotides outside the gene matches: 7. The CDR3 is made up of 14 amino acids. The CDR3 sequence: CASSPLTGATEAFF. The CDR3 DNA reads as TGTGCCAGCAGCCCTCTCACAGGGGCCACTGAAGCTTTCTTT.

The rearrangement uses TRBV19 and TRBJ1-5; tentative D call: TRBD1 (6 bases). Germline CDR1 reads LNHDA; CDR2 reads SQIVND (reference sequence). The CDR3 extends over 20 amino acids. V was shortened by 4 bases and J by 3 bases, with 28 bases between the two germline ends. Here the CDR3 reads CASSTLFGGAVQGYNQPQHF. CDR3 coding DNA: TGTGCCAGTAGTACCCTCTTTGGGGGCGCGGTGCAGGGGTACAATCAGCCCCAGCATTTT.

This clone appeared a single time. The chain carries TRBV11-3 and TRBJ2-3; D might be TRBD2 (7 bases). The CDR3 totals 15 residues. Germline CDR1 and CDR2: SGHNT and YENEEA. V was clipped by 3 bases and J by 4 bases, with 14 bases between them. Here the CDR3 reads CASSLEGGQADTQYF. The CDR3, as DNA: TGTGCCAGCAGCTTGGAGGGGGGGCAGGCAGATACGCAGTATTTT.

The V call is TRBV14, the J call TRBJ2-4; 7 nucleotides match TRBD1. After removal of 4 bases from V and 0 bases from J, the junction contained 6 bases not matched to a gene. The germline V gene encodes CDR1 SGHDN and CDR2 FVKESK. This CDR3 comprises 16 residues. CDR3 nucleotide sequence: TGTGCCAGCAGCCTGACAGGGTTCCTAGCCAAAAACATTCAGTACTTC. The encoded protein is CASSLTGFLAKNIQYF.

The chain joins TRBV29-1 to TRBJ2-7; maybe TRBD2 (6 bases). V was pared by 4 bases and J by 2 bases, with 9 bases between. This CDR3 has 12 residues. Per the germline V gene, CDR1 is SQVTM and CDR2 is ANQGSEA. CDR3 DNA sequence: TGCAGCGTTGGCGGGGAGGCCTACGAGCAGTACTTC. Translated: CSVGGEAYEQYF.

This chain joins TRBV11-3 and TRBJ2-7, with a weak D call TRBD2 (5 bases). The CDR3 length is 16 residues. Germline values: CDR1 SGHNT, CDR2 YENEEA. V lost 5 bases and J lost 3, with 20 bases in between. DNA for the CDR3: TGTGCCAGCAGCCCCCGGCATGTAGGACTCCTCTACGAGCAGTACTTC. Protein product: CASSPRHVGLLYEQYF. Full variable domain (missing parts from reference TRBV11-3 and TRBJ2-7): EAGVVQSPRYKIIEKKQPVAFWCNPISGHNTLYWYLQNLGQGPELLIRYENEEAVDDSQLPKDRFSAERLKGVDSTLKIQPAELGDSAVYLCASSPRHVGLLYEQYFGPGTRLTVT.